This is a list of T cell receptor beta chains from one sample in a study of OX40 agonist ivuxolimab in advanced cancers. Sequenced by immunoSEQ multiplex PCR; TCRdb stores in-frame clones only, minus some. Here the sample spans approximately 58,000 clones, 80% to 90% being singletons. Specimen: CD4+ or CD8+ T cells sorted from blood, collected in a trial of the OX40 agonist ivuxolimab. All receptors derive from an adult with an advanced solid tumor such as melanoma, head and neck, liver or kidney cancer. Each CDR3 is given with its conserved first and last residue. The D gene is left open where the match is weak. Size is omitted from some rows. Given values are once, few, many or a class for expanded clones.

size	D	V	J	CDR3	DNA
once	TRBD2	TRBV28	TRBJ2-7	CASRGTGIAGGAEQYF	TGTGCCAGCAGAGGGACAGGAATAGCGGGGGGCGCCGAGCAGTACTTC
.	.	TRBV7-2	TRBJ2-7	CASSPSDRPYEQYF	TGTGCCAGCAGCCCGTCCGACAGACCCTACGAGCAGTACTTC
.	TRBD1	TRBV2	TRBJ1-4	CVTGTGERKLFF	TGTGTCACCGGGACAGGCGAGAGGAAACTGTTTTTT
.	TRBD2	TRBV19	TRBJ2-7	CASSIGIAGSYEQYF	TGTGCCAGTAGTATAGGAATAGCGGGCTCCTACGAGCAGTACTTC
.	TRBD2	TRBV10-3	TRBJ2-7	CAISQTSGRAHEQYF	TGTGCCATCAGCCAGACTAGCGGGAGGGCCCACGAGCAGTACTTC
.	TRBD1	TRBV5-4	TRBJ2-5	CASSPQGVLETQYF	TGTGCCAGCAGCCCGCAGGGGGTATTGGAGACCCAGTACTTC
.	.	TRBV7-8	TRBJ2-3	CASSSGQTRTDTQYF	TGTGCCAGCAGCTCAGGACAGACCCGCACAGATACGCAGTATTTT
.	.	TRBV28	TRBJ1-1	CAILRVGSMDTEAFF	TGTGCCATCCTACGAGTGGGGAGTATGGACACTGAAGCTTTCTTT
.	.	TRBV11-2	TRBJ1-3	CASSWTQGNSGNTIYF	TGTGCCAGCAGCTGGACCCAGGGGAACTCTGGAAACACCATATATTTT
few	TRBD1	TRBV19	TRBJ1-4	CASRTGNEKLFF	TGTGCCAGCCGGACAGGGAACGAAAAACTGTTTTTT
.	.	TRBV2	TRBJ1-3	CASRGRGSGNTIYF	TGTGCCAGCAGGGGCAGGGGCTCTGGAAACACCATATATTTT
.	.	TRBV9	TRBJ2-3	CASSVDEGLADTQYF	TGTGCCAGCAGCGTAGATGAGGGGTTGGCAGATACGCAGTATTTT
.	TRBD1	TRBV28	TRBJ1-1	CASSSTGGGMNTEAFF	TGTGCCAGCAGCTCGACAGGGGGTGGAATGAACACTGAAGCTTTCTTT
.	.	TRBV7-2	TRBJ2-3	CASSLDGGTQDTQYF	TGTGCCAGCAGCTTAGATGGGGGGACTCAAGATACGCAGTATTTT
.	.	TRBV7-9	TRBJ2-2	CASSYIYTGELFF	TGTGCCAGCAGCTACATATACACCGGGGAGCTGTTTTTT
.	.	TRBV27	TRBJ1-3	CASRMAGTGNTIYF	TGTGCCAGCAGAATGGCAGGTACTGGAAACACCATATATTTT
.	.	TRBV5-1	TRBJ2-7	CASSKAGGYEQYF	TGCGCCAGCAGCAAGGCCGGAGGGTATGAGCAGTACTTC
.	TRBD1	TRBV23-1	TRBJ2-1	CASSQAGQGASSGSDNEQFF	TGCGCCAGCAGTCAAGCGGGACAGGGGGCTTCGAGCGGGAGTGATAATGAGCAGTTCTTC
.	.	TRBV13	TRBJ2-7	CASSPPGRDEQYF	TGTGCCAGCAGCCCCCCAGGTCGCGACGAGCAGTACTTC
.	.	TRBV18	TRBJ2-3	CASSPPRYSSGTDTQYF	TGTGCCAGCTCACCCCCCCGTTATAGTTCGGGCACAGATACGCAGTATTTT
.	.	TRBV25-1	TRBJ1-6	CASRQGRTNSPLHF	TGTGCCAGCAGACAGGGACGTACAAATTCACCCCTCCACTTT
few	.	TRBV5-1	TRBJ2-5	CASSLLGIYGGGRETQYF	TGCGCCAGCAGCTTGTTGGGAATATATGGCGGTGGGCGGGAGACCCAGTACTTC
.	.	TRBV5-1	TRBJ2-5	CASSLSSLAQETQYF	TGCGCCAGCAGCTTGTCAAGTTTGGCCCAAGAGACCCAGTACTTC
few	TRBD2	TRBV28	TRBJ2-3	CASSLPGTRDTQYF	TGTGCCAGCAGTCTCCCCGGGACTAGAGATACGCAGTATTTT
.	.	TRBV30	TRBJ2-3	CAWSVGTADTQYF	TGTGCCTGGAGTGTAGGAACGGCGGATACGCAGTATTTT
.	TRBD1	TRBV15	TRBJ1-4	CAISRGGQSTNEKLFF	TGTGCCATCAGCAGAGGGGGACAGTCAACTAATGAAAAACTGTTTTTT
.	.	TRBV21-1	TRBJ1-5	CASSKGDRGPSNQPQHF	TGTGCCAGCAGCAAAGGGGACAGGGGGCCCTCGAATCAGCCCCAGCATTTT
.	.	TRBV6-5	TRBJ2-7	CASSYSPDPRYEQYF	TGTGCCAGCAGTTACTCACCGGACCCCCGGTACGAGCAGTACTTC
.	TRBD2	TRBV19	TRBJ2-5	CASSMTSGRLWETQYF	TGTGCCAGTAGTATGACTAGCGGGAGACTCTGGGAGACCCAGTACTTC
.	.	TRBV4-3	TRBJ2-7	CASSLGVLAGKYEQYF	TGCGCCAGCAGCCTAGGGGTTTTGGCGGGGAAATACGAGCAGTACTTC
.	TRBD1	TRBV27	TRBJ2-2	CASSFYGTGNTGELFF	TGTGCCAGCAGTTTTTACGGGACAGGGAACACCGGGGAGCTGTTTTTT
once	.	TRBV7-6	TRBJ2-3	CASRVGHQLHTQYF	TGTGCCAGCAGGGTGGGACACCAACTTCATACGCAGTATTTT
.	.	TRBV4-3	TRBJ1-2	CASSQDRGIYGYTF	TGCGCCAGCAGCCAAGACAGAGGAATCTATGGCTACACCTTC
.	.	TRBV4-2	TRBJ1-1	CASSQDLGREAFF	TGTGCCAGCAGCCAAGATCTAGGGCGAGAAGCTTTCTTT
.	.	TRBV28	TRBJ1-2	CASSFGDDRHGYTF	TGTGCCAGCAGTTTTGGAGACGACCGCCATGGCTACACCTTC
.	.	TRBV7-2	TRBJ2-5	CASSLFGQRETQYF	TGTGCCAGCAGCTTATTTGGACAGAGGGAGACCCAGTACTTC
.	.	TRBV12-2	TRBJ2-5	CASRLAGSTGDVQETQYF	TGTGCAAGTCGCTTAGCGGGATCGACCGGGGACGTCCAAGAGACCCAGTACTTC
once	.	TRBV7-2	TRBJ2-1	CASSLVSGPPYNEQFF	TGTGCCAGCAGCTTGGTGAGCGGCCCTCCATACAATGAGCAGTTCTTC
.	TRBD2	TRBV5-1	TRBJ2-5	CASSQTSVETQYF	TGCGCCAGCAGCCAGACTAGCGTAGAGACCCAGTACTTC
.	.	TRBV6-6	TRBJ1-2	CASTDIRAGVNYGYTF	TGTGCCAGCACCGATATCCGGGCAGGGGTTAACTATGGCTACACCTTC
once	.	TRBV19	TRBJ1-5	CASTSGVQPQHF	TGTGCCAGTACCTCGGGGGTTCAGCCCCAGCATTTT
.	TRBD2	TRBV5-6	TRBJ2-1	CASSSLAGGGDEQFF	TGTGCCAGCAGCTCACTAGCGGGAGGGGGTGATGAGCAGTTCTTC
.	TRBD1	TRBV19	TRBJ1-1	CASNREQGRNTEAFF	TGTGCCAGTAATCGAGAACAGGGGCGAAACACTGAAGCTTTCTTT
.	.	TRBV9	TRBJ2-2	CASSPRGSGELFF	TGTGCCAGCAGCCCCCGGGGGTCCGGGGAGCTGTTTTTT